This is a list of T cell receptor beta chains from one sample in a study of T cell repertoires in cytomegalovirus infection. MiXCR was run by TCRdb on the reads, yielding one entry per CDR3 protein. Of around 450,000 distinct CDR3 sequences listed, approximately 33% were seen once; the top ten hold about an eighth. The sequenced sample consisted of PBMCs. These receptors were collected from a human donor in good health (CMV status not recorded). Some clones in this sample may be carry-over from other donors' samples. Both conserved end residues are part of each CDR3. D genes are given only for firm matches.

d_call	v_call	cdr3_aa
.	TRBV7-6	CASSLPRNGGNTGELFF
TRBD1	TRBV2	CASTPGQSLPIKHF
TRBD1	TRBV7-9	CASSQGDKANQPQHF
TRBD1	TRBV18	CASSPTGVQPQHF
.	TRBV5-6	CASSLGQAKTEAFF
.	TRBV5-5	CASSPRPGQETQYF
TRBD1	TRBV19	CASRGQGQGRYTF
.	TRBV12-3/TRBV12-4	CASTPDSYGYTF
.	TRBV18	CASSPSAGANVLTF
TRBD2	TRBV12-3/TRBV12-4	CASSLVLADEQYF
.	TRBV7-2	CASSLGGVDSSGNTIYF
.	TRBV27	CASSLWSGRSTDTQYF
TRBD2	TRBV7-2	CASSFDRDYGYNEQFF
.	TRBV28	CASSDSQYSGNTIYF
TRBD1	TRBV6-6	CASTSQGDYEQYF
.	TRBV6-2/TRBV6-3	CTSSYSKTEAFF
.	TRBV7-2	CASSLGTRVIGTEAFF
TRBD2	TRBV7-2	CASSLGWTSGGLVISYEQYF
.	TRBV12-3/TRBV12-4	CASSSPPGGNTIYF
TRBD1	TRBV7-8	CASSFGQAGVEPQHF
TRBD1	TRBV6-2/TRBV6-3	CASRLQGSTEALF
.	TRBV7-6	CASSLDVGKLGEQYF
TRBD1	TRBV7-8	CASRKGPGQATSGNTIYF
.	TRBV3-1	CASSQDGARWADTQYF
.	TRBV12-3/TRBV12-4	CASSSDRANIQYF
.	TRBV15	CATSRVSRETQYF
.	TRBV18	CASSPPALATQYF
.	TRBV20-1	CSASSLASYSNQPQHF
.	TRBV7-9	CASSTHPLRVGRDGYTF
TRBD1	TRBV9	CASSVSGQGRYQETQYF
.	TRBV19	CASAGTDYGYTF
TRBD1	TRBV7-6	CASSKGQGIYEQYF
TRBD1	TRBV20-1	CSVPGQAGSGNTIYF
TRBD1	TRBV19	CASSGQGASGNTIYF
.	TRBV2	CASSEVVGTEAFF
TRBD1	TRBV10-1	CASSGRDRGSNEQFF
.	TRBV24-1	CATSDLGLGELFF
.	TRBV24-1	CATSDQSGIYKEQFF
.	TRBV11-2	CASSLEGADYGYTF
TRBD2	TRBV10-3	CAISQGLADNEQFF
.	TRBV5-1	CASSLEVGQINSPLHF
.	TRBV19	CASTTVPGDIGKLFF
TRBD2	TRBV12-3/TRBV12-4	CASSSTSGVINEQFF
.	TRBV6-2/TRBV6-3	CASRGPNQPQHF
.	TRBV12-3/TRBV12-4	CASNRESGNTIYF
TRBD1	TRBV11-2	CASSLAPQGVGTWAKLTDTQYF
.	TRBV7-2	CASSSRQGWYGYTF
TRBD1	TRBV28	CASRGQGNYEQYF
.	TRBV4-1	CASSQVISQETQYF
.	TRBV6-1	CASSEGGHKAEFF
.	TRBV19	CASTSSFNQPQHF
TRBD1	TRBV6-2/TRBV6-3	CASSAKQGAGGTEAFF
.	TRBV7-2	CASSLGSGETTYF
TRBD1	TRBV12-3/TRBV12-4	CASSTRQGPIEAFF
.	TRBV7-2	CASSLVGTTSTDTQYF
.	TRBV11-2	CASSLVPEKLFF
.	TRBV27	CASSLRGLSGRYQETPYF
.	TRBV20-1	CSARANYGADTQYF
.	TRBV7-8	CASSPEGGGGTEAFF